These 20 T cell receptor beta chains were sequenced from one sample in a study of brain T cells in children with intractable seizures. The time point is: blood from clinic visit 5 months post-surgery; TSC patient then seizure free. Method: immunoSEQ multiplex PCR; TCRdb's copy keeps in-frame clones and lacks some. The sample lists about 340,000 clones, nearly 95% occurring once. Sequenced material: peripheral blood, taken roughly 5 months after surgery. Receptor source: a boy under three years old with tuberous sclerosis and intractable seizures.

The chain is built from TRBV12-3 or TRBV12-4 and TRBJ2-1, with TRBD2 identical over 9 bases. The CDR3 is made up of 13 amino acids. J gave up 9 bases and V 3 bases, and 3 bases lay outside the gene matches. Here the CDR3 reads CASSFGGRAEQFF. DNA for the CDR3: TGTGCCAGCAGTTTCGGCGGGAGGGCTGAGCAGTTCTTC.

This clone was seen once. J is TRBJ2-3 and V is TRBV11-3; 7 nucleotides agree with TRBD2. This CDR3 region has 12 residues. From germline, CDR1 is SGHNT and CDR2 YENEEA. The V segment lost 2 bases and the J segment 9 bases; nucleotides outside the gene matches: 2. The CDR3 spells CASSLTSATQYF. The CDR3 bases are TGTGCCAGCAGCTTAACTAGCGCGACGCAGTATTTT. The whole variable domain, filled in from reference TRBV11-3 and TRBJ2-3, reads EAGVVQSPRYKIIEKKQPVAFWCNPISGHNTLYWYLQNLGQGPELLIRYENEEAVDDSQLPKDRFSAERLKGVDSTLKIQPAELGDSAVYLCASSLTSATQYFGPGTRLTVL.

The rearrangement uses TRBV5-1 and TRBJ2-1; 9 bases are a match to TRBD2. Germline CDR1 reads SGHRS; CDR2 reads YFSETQ. Unmatched junction bases numbered 14, after V lost 4 bases and J lost 6 bases. The CDR3 runs to 17 residues. For the CDR3, the DNA is TGCGCCAGCAGCCTCCCGAGGGTAGCGGGAGATGTCAATGAGCAGTTCTTC. Protein product: CASSLPRVAGDVNEQFF.

This sequence joins TRBV7-9 and TRBJ2-2, with TRBD1 as a possible D gene (6 bases). Trimming shortened V by 2 bases and J by 2 bases, and 9 bases separated the two germline ends. Germline V CDR1 and CDR2: SEHNR, FQNEAQ (reference sequence). The CDR3 spans 15 residues. The CDR3 DNA follows: TGTGCCAGCAGCTTATGGACAGACAACACCGGGGAGCTGTTTTTT. Protein: CASSLWTDNTGELFF. The whole variable domain, filled in from reference TRBV7-9 and TRBJ2-2, reads DTGVSQNPRHKITKRGQNVTFRCDPISEHNRLYWYRQTLGQGPEFLTYFQNEAQLEKSRLLSDRFSAERPKGSFSTLEIQRTEQGDSAMYLCASSLWTDNTGELFFGEGSRLTVL.

The chain uses TRBV7-3 and TRBJ2-1; the D gene is possibly TRBD2 (5 bases). Germline CDR1 reads SGHTA; CDR2 reads FQGTGA. V was cut by 2 bases and J by 7 bases, with 24 bases left in between. This CDR3 region has 18 residues. Written as DNA, the CDR3 is TGTGCCAGCAGCTTACGAGGCAGCGGAGCCCAAGGAGTGAATGAGCAGTTCTTC. Its translation is CASSLRGSGAQGVNEQFF.

This chain connects TRBV19 to TRBJ2-3, with 7 positions matching TRBD1. The CDR3 loop spans 15 amino acids. V was pared by 5 bases and J by 1 base, with 6 bases of the junction left unmatched. CDR1 and CDR2 (germline): LNHDA, SQIVND (reference sequence). CDR3 nucleotide sequence: TGTGCCAGTAGTGAACAGGGGCGCGGCACAGATACGCAGTATTTT. Its translation is CASSEQGRGTDTQYF.

The chain joins TRBV9 to TRBJ1-4; no firm D call. The CDR3 extends over 15 amino acids. V was clipped by 0 bases and J by 0 bases, with 6 bases between them. CDR1 is SGDLS, CDR2 YYNGEE, per germline. As DNA, the CDR3 is TGTGCCAGCAGCGTAGGCGACACAACTAATGAAAAACTGTTTTTT. This codes for CASSVGDTTNEKLFF.

This chain uses TRBV7-9 with TRBJ2-6; D possibly matches TRBD1 or TRBD2 (5 bases each). Germline values: CDR1 SEHNR, CDR2 FQNEAQ (reference sequence). CDR3 length: 18 residues. V lost 1 base and J lost 4, with 17 bases in between. CDR3 loop: CASSLDVWGRFGANVLTF. The DNA of the CDR3 is TGTGCCAGCAGCTTAGACGTATGGGGACGGTTCGGGGCCAACGTCCTGACTTTC.

This chain uses TRBV4-1 with TRBJ2-1; D not resolved. The CDR3 spans 13 residues. The germline V gene encodes CDR1 MGHRA and CDR2 YSYEKL. The V end lost 4 bases, the J end lost 6 bases, and 10 bases lay between the germline ends. The DNA of the CDR3 is TGCGCCAGCAGCCCCCCTTTAACCAATGAGCAGTTCTTC. This encodes CASSPPLTNEQFF.

Here the CDR3 reads CASSTYEGVSYEQYF. CDR3 DNA sequence: TGTGCCAGCAGCACCTACGAAGGGGTCTCCTACGAGCAGTACTTC. The V call is TRBV7-8, the J call TRBJ2-7; a weak D match, TRBD1 (5 bases). CDR3 length: 15 amino acids. Germline V gene sequence: CDR1 SGHVS, CDR2 FQNEAQ. The V end lost 5 bases, the J end lost 0 bases, and 14 bases lay between the germline ends.

The genes are TRBV19 and TRBJ1-1; no clear D gene. Deletions cut 5 bases from V and 4 bases from J, with 11 bases between. The CDR3 is made up of 13 amino acids. The V gene's germline CDR1 is LNHDA and CDR2 SQIVND (reference sequence). CDR3 nucleotide sequence: TGTGCCAGTAGTCCTCCCGTTCCCACTGAAGCTTTCTTT. This encodes CASSPPVPTEAFF.

J is TRBJ1-1 and V is TRBV6-6; D is ambiguous. CDR1 MNHNY and CDR2 SVGAGI come from the germline V gene (reference sequence). CDR3 length equals 13 residues. V dropped 2 bases and J dropped 0 bases, with 4 bases sitting between them. CDR3 DNA sequence: TGTGCCAGCAGTTACACGGTGAACACTGAAGCTTTCTTT. Its protein is CASSYTVNTEAFF.

The chain is built from TRBV3-1 (or the pseudogene TRBV3-2) and TRBJ1-2; no reliable D call. Trimming left V 2 bases short and J 0 bases short, with 7 bases between. This CDR3 has 14 residues. CDR1 is LGHDT, CDR2 YNNKEL, per germline (reference sequence). CDR3 sequence: CASSQWESNYGYTF. The CDR3 DNA is TGTGCCAGCAGCCAATGGGAGTCTAACTATGGCTACACCTTC.

V and J are TRBV15 and TRBJ1-2; the D gene is possibly TRBD1 (5 bases). CDR1 LNHNV and CDR2 YYDKDF come from the germline V gene (reference sequence). Trimming removed 2 bases from V and 5 bases from J, with 21 bases in between. The CDR3 runs 17 residues. The DNA for the CDR3 is TGTGCCACCAGCAGAAAAAGGGACCAGGGCGCGGGATATGGCTACACCTTC. As protein: CATSRKRDQGAGYGYTF.

The rearrangement uses TRBV4-1 and TRBJ2-7, with 11 bases lining up with TRBD2. The ends lost 0 bases at V and 0 bases at J; junction bases unmatched: 7. This CDR3 is built from 18 residues. Per the germline V gene, CDR1 is MGHRA and CDR2 is YSYEKL. CDR3 DNA: TGCGCCAGCAGCCAAGAGGGGACTAGCGGTGTGCGCTCCTACGAGCAGTACTTC. Translated: CASSQEGTSGVRSYEQYF.

The V and J genes are TRBV5-4 and TRBJ1-1, with a weak D call TRBD1 (5 bases). V was shortened by 4 bases and J by 1 base, with 11 bases between the two germline ends. The CDR3 runs to 14 residues. The germline V gene encodes CDR1 SGHNT and CDR2 YYREEE (reference sequence). Here the CDR3 reads CASSLGGENTEAFF. The CDR3, as DNA: TGTGCCAGCAGCCTGGGGGGGGAGAACACTGAAGCTTTCTTT.

The chain carries TRBV3-1 (or the pseudogene TRBV3-2) and TRBJ1-2; D is undetermined. The V end was cut by 3 bases, the J end by 0 bases, with 11 bases between. This CDR3 region has 15 residues. Germline V gene sequence: CDR1 LGHDT, CDR2 YNNKEL (reference sequence). The CDR3 region has the DNA TGTGCCAGCAGCCACCTCCCAACAGCTAACTATGGCTACACCTTC. Translating gives CASSHLPTANYGYTF.

This clone was detected once. V gene TRBV7-8 combines with J gene TRBJ1-1; no clear D. The CDR3 has 15 amino acids. Trimming removed 0 bases at V and 2 bases at J, with 10 bases between. Germline V gene lookup returns CDR1 SGHVS and CDR2 FQNEAQ. In nucleotides, the CDR3 is TGTGCCAGCAGCTTAGCCGAGACGGCTAACACTGAAGCTTTCTTT. Amino acid sequence: CASSLAETANTEAFF.

This chain uses TRBV27 with TRBJ2-2; maybe TRBD2 (6 bases). Germline V gene data show CDR1 as MNHEY and CDR2 as SMNVEV (reference sequence). Trimming cost V 2 bases and J 8 bases, with 12 bases left between them. The CDR3 spans 14 residues. CDR3 in amino acids: CASSLQGGVGELFF. DNA of the CDR3: TGTGCCAGCAGTTTACAGGGCGGGGTAGGGGAGCTGTTTTTT.

V usage is TRBV28 and J usage is TRBJ2-6; D is unresolved. V lost 5 bases, J lost 3 bases, and 5 bases lay in between. There are 13 residues in the CDR3. Germline V gene data show CDR1 as MDHEN and CDR2 as SYDVKM. The CDR3 loop is CASSPGGANVLTF. CDR3 sequence (DNA): TGTGCCAGCAGTCCAGGTGGGGCCAACGTCCTGACTTTC. The full variable domain, in which reference TRBV28 and TRBJ2-6 provide the parts outside the CDR3, is DVKVTQSSRYLVKRTGEKVFLECVQDMDHENMFWYRQDPGLGLRLIYFSYDVKMKEKGDIPEGYSVSREKKERFSLILESASTNQTSMYLCASSPGGANVLTFGAGSRLTVL.